This T cell receptor (beta chain) stems from a study of cytomegalovirus exposure and HLA in healthy donors. For the study at large: Of all 370 or so donors who were genotyped, 81% belonged to the Caucasian-associated ancestry cluster.

Comments on this clone: What it binds is not known.

Those who donated were healthy bone marrow donors. In the PCR, 60 Vbeta and 13 Jbeta primers were used. Sequenced by immunoSEQ multiplex PCR; TCRdb stores in-frame clones only, minus some. The sample contains more than 150,000 clones, roughly 80% of which appear only once. Study-level points and caveats: Usually a TCR sequence was rare, but some public TCRs were found in many donors. HLA allele associations emerged for about 16,000 TCR beta sequences in a later analysis, at 0.05 false discovery rate.

The sample was PBMCs. This sequence originates from a boy younger than 18 in good health and CMV-seronegative.

The CDR3 protein is CASSTTGGSMEQYF. CDR3 DNA: TGTGCCAGCTCAACGACAGGGGGCTCTATGGAGCAGTACTTC. This chain links TRBV18 with TRBJ2-7, with 10 bases fitting TRBD1. Losses at the gene ends were 5 bases for V and 7 bases for J; bases not matched to a gene: 8. This CDR3 is 14 amino acids long. CDR1 is KGHSH, CDR2 LQKENI, per germline. The full variable domain, with the rest looked up from reference TRBV18 and TRBJ2-7, is NAGVMQNPRHLVRRRGQEARLRCSPMKGHSHVYWYRQLPEEGLKFMVYLQKENIIDESGMPKERFSAEFPKEGPSILRIQQVVRGDSAAYFCASSTTGGSMEQYFGPGTRLTVT.